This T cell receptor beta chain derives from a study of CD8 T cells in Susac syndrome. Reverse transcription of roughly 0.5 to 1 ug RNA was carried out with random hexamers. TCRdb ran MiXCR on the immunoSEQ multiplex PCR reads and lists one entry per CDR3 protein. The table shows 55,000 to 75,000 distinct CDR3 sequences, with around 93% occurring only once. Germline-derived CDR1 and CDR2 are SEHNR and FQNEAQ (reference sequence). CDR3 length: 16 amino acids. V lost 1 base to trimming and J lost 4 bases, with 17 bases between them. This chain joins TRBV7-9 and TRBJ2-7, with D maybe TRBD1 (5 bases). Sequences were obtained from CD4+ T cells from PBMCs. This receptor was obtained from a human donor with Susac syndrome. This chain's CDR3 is CASSLGRQGHDYEQYF. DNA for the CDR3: TGTGCCAGCAGCTTAGGGCGGCAGGGTCATGATTACGAGCAGTACTTC. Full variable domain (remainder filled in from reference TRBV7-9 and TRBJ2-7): DTGVSQNPRHKITKRGQNVTFRCDPISEHNRLYWYRQTLGQGPEFLTYFQNEAQLEKSRLLSDRFSAERPKGSFSTLEIQRTEQGDSAMYLCASSLGRQGHDYEQYFGPGTRLTVT.